Listed here are 7 T cell receptor beta chains from one sample, sequenced in a study of CD8 T cells in ankylosing spondylitis. Study-wide points: Seemingly distinctive of ankylosing spondylitis blood was a TCR beta motif formed by eight highly homologous variants.

These receptors are not linked to any known antigen. TCRdb reprocessed the 5' RACE reads via MiXCR and lists one record per CDR3 protein. Here the sample spans some 840,000 distinct CDR3 sequences, 10% to 15% being singletons. What was sequenced was blood, either unsorted or a sorted T cell fraction (not recorded which). The receptors stem from a male donor with ankylosing spondylitis.

This clonotype was seen a few times. Mismatch with germline at one junction end may stem from a read error. V usage is TRBV4-1 and J usage is TRBJ2-1; D is ambiguous. CDR3 length: 12 amino acids. Germline values: CDR1 MGHRA, CDR2 YSYEKL. The CDR3 nucleotides are TGCGCCAGCAGCCAAGCAGGCTATTTCACGGTCTTC. Its protein is CASSQAGYFTVF.

The table lists this clonotype with a few counts. CDR3 sequence (DNA): TGTGCCACCAGCAGAGATTGGGACAGTGAAGCTTTCTTT. Translation gives CATSRDWDSEAFF. The chain is built from TRBV15 and TRBJ1-1; 7 nucleotides agree with TRBD1. The CDR3 has 13 residues. Germline CDR1 is LNHNV and CDR2 is YYDKDF (reference sequence). The V segment lost 0 bases and the J segment 7 bases; nucleotides outside the gene matches: 2.

This clonotype was seen at least ten times. The gene calls are TRBV6-1 and TRBJ1-1; TRBD1 matches at 9 bases. Germline loops: CDR1 MNHNS, CDR2 SASEGT. The J segment lost 5 bases and the V segment lost 5 bases, leaving 6 bases of the junction unmatched. The CDR3 loop spans 14 amino acids. The CDR3 bases are TGTGCCAGCAGTACAGACAGGGGGAGAACTGAAGCTTTCTTT. It yields the protein CASSTDRGRTEAFF.

Ten or more counts support this clonotype. The chain is built from TRBV7-2 and TRBJ1-6; D gene unclear. The CDR3 is 13 residues long. V was trimmed by 5 bases and J by 13 bases, leaving 15 bases between them. The germline V gene has CDR1 SGHTA and CDR2 FQGNSA. This CDR3 reads CASSLRALEPLHF. The CDR3 bases are TGTGCCAGCAGCCTCCGGGCCCTAGAGCCCCTCCACTTT.

The rearrangement uses TRBV6-1 and TRBJ1-2; no clear D. V lost 6 bases and J 1 base, leaving 12 bases between the germline ends. Germline V gene data show CDR1 as MNHNS and CDR2 as SASEGT. This CDR3 region has 14 residues. This chain's CDR3 is CASSPGPYNYGYTF. The DNA of the CDR3 is TGTGCCAGCAGCCCCGGGCCCTATAACTATGGCTACACCTTC.

The chain combines TRBV7-6 with TRBJ2-2; possible D gene TRBD1, 5 bases. This CDR3 region has 17 residues. The germline V gene has CDR1 SGHVS and CDR2 FNYEAQ. V was cut by 2 bases and J by 1 base, with 14 bases left in between. CDR3 sequence (DNA): TGTGCCAGCAGCTTATTAGCAGGGATTAGGAACACCGGGGAGCTGTTTTTT. It codes for CASSLLAGIRNTGELFF.

V usage is TRBV2 and J usage is TRBJ1-2, with 8 bases that match TRBD1. In germline, CDR1 is SNHLY, CDR2 FYNNEI. This CDR3 contains 13 residues. J lost 6 bases, V lost 4 bases, and 4 bases had no gene match. CDR3 in amino acids: CASSVSGGDGYTF. As DNA, the CDR3 is TGTGCCAGCAGTGTATCAGGGGGCGATGGCTACACCTTC.